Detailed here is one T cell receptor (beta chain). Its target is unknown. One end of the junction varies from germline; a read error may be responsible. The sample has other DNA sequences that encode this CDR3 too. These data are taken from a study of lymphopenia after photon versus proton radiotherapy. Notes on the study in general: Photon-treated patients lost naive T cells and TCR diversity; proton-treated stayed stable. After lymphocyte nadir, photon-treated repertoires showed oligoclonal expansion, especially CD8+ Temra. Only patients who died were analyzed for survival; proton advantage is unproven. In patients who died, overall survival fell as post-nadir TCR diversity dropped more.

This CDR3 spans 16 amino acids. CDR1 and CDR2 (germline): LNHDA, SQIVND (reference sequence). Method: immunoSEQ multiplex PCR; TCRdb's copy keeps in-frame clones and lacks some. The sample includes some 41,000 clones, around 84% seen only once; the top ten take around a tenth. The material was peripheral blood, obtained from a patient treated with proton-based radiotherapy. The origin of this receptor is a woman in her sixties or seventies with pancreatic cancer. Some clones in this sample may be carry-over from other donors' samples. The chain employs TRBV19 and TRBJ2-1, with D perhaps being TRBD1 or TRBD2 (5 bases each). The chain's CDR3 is CASSMRGGASYNEQFF. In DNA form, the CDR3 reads TGCGCCAGTAGTATGAGGGGCGGAGCCTCCTACAATGAGCAGTTCTTC.